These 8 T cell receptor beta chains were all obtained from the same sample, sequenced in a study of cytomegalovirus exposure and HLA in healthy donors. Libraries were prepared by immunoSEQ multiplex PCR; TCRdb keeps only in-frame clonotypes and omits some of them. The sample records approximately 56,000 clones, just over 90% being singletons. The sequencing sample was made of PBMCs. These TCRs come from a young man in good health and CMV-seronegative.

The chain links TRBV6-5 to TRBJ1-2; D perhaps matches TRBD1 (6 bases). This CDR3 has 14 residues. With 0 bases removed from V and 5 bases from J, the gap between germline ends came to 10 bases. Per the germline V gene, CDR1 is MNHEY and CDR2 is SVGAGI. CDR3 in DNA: TGTGCCAGCAGTTACTCGACAGGTGATTATGGCTACACCTTC. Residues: CASSYSTGDYGYTF.

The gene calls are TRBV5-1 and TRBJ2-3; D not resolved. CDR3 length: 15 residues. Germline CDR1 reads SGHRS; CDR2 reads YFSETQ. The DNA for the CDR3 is TGCGCTAGTCACACGGGTGATGGTTGGTCAGATACGCAGTATTTT. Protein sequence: CASHTGDGWSDTQYF. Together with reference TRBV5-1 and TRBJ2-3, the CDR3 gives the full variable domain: KAGVTQTPRYLIKTRGQQVTLSCSPISGHRSVSWYQQTPGQGLQFLFEYFSETQRNKGNFPGRFSGRQFSNSRSEMNVSTLELGDSALYLCASHTGDGWSDTQYFGPGTRLTVL.

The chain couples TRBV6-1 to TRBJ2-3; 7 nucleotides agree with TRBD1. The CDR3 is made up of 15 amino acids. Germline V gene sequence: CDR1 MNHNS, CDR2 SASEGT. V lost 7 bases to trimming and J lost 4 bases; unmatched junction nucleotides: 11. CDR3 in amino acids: CASKGAAGVPDTQYF. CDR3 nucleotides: TGTGCCAGCAAGGGGGCGGCAGGGGTTCCAGATACGCAGTATTTT.

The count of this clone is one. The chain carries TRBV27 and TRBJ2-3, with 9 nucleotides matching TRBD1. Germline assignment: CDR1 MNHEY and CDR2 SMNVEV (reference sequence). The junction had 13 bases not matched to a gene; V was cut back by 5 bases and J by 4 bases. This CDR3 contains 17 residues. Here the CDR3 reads CASSIPPRDREPDTQYF. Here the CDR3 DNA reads TGTGCCAGCAGTATCCCACCCCGGGACAGGGAGCCAGATACGCAGTATTTT.

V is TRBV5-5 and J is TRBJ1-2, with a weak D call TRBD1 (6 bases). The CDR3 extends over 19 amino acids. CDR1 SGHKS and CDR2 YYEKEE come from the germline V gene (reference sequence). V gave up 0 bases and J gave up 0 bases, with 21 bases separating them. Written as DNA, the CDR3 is TGTGCCAGCAGCTTGGTTACAGGGCAGGGTTTCTTTTCTAACTATGGCTACACCTTC. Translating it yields CASSLVTGQGFFSNYGYTF.

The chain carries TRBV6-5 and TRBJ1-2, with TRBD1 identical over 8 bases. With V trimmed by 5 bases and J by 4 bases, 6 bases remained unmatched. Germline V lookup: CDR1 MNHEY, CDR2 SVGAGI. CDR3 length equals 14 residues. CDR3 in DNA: TGTGCCAGCAGTCAGACAGGGGCCCTCTATGGCTACACCTTC. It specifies CASSQTGALYGYTF.

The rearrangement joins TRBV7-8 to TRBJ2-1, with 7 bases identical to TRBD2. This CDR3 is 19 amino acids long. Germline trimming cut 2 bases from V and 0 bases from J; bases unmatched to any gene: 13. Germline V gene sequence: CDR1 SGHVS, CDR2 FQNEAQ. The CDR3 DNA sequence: TGTGCCAGCAGCTTATCGGTTCGGCGGGAGATCCCCTCCTACAATGAGCAGTTCTTC. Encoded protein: CASSLSVRREIPSYNEQFF.

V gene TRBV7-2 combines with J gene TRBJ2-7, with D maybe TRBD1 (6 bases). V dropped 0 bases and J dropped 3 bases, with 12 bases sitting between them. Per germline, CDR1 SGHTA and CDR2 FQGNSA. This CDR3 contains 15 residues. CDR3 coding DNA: TGTGCCAGCAGCTTAGCTGCGACAGGAAGCTACGAGCAGTACTTC. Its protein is CASSLAATGSYEQYF.